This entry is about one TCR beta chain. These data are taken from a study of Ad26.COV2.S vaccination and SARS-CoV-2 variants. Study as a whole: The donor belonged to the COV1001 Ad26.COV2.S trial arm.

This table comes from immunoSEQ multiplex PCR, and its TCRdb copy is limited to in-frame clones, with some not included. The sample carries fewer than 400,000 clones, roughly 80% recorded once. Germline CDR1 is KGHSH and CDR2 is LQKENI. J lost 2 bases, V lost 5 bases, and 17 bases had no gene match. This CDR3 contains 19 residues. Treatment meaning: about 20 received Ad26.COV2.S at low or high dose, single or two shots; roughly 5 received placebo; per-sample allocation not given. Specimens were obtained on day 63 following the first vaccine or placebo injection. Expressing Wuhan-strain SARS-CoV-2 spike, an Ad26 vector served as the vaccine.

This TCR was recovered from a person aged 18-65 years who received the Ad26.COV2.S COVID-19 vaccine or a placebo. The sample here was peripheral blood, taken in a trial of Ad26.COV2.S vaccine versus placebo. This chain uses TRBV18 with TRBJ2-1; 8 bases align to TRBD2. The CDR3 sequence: CASSTSPSGRGLAYNEQFF. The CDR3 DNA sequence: TGTGCCAGCTCAACCAGTCCTAGCGGGCGAGGCCTTGCCTACAATGAGCAGTTCTTC.